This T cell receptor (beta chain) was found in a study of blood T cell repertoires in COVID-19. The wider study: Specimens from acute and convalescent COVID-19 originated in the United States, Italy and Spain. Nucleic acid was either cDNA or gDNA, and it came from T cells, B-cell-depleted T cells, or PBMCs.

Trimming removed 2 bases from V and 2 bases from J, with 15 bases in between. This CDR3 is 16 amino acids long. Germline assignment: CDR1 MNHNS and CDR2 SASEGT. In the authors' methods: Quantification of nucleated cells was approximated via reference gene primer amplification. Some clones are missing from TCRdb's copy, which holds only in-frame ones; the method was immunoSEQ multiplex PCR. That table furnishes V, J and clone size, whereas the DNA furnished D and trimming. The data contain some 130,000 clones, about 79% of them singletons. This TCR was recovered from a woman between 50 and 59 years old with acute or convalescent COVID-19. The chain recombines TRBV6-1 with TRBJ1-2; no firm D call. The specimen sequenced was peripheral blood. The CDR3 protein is CASSEYEGAGNYGYTF. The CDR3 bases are TGTGCCAGCAGTGAATATGAGGGCGCAGGAAACTATGGCTACACCTTC.